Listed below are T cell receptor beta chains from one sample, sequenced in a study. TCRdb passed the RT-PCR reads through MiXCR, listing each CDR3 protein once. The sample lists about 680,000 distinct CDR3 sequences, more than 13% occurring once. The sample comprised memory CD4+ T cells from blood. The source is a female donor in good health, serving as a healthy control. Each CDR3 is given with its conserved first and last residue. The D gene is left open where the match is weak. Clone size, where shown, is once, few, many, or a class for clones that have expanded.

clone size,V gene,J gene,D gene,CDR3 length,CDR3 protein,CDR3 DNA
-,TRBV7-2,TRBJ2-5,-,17,CASSLGLSGSGQETQYF,TGTGCCAGCAGCTTAGGTCTTTCGGGGAGCGGCCAAGAGACCCAGTACTTC
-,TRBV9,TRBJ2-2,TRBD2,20,CASSVTGTSGTKGHTGELFF,TGTGCCAGCAGCGTAACCGGGACTAGCGGGACCAAAGGGCACACCGGGGAGCTGTTTTTT
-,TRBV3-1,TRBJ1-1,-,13,CASSQFMNTEAFF,TGTGCCAGCAGCCAATTTATGAACACTGAAGCTTTCTTT
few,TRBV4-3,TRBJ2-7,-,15,CASSQEAGTSYEQYF,TGCGCCAGCAGCCAAGAAGCCGGGACCTCCTACGAGCAGTACTTC
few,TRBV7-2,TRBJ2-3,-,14,CASSEGGHGRTQYF,TGTGCCAGCAGCGAGGGGGGGCACGGTCGGACGCAGTATTTT
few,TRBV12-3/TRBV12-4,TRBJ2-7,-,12,CASRPGGYEQYF,TGTGCCAGCAGACCGGGTGGCTACGAGCAGTACTTC
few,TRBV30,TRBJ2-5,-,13,CAWTPGVQETQYF,TGTGCCTGGACTCCCGGAGTGCAAGAGACCCAGTACTTC
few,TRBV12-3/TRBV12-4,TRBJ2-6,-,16,CASSDRRNSGANVLTF,TGTGCCAGCAGTGATCGCAGAAACTCTGGGGCCAACGTCCTGACTTTC
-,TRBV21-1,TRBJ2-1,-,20,CASYEESGGTRISGLAEQFF,TGTGCCAGCTATGAGGAAAGTGGGGGGACAAGAATTTCGGGACTGGCTGAGCAGTTCTTC
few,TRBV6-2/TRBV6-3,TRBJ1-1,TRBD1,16,CASSFRQGVMNTEAFF,TGTGCCAGCAGTTTTCGACAGGGGGTTATGAACACTGAAGCTTTCTTT
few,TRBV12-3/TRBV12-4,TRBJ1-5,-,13,CASSWSNDQPQHF,TGTGCCAGCAGTTGGAGCAACGATCAGCCCCAGCATTTT
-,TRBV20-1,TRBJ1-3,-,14,CSARRAEGGNTIYF,TGCAGTGCTAGACGCGCCGAAGGAGGAAACACCATATATTTT
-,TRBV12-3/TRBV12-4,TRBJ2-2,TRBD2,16,CASRGTSGFNTGELFF,TGTGCCAGCAGGGGGACTAGCGGGTTTAACACCGGGGAGCTGTTTTTT
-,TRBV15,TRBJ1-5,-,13,CATSRDVGEPQHF,TGTGCCACCAGCAGAGATGTCGGGGAGCCCCAGCATTTT
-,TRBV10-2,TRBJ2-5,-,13,CASSESAGETQYF,TGCGCCAGCAGTGAGTCTGCTGGCGAGACCCAGTACTTC
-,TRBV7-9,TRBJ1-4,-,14,CASSFPGVNEKLFF,TGTGCCAGCAGCTTCCCGGGGGTTAATGAAAAACTGTTTTTT
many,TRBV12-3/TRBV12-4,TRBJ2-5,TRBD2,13,CATQRGTQETQYF,TGTGCCACCCAGCGGGGGACTCAAGAGACCCAGTACTTC
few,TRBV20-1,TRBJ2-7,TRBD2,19,CSARRGASGRASAGYEQYF,TGCAGTGCTAGAAGAGGGGCTAGCGGGAGGGCCAGTGCGGGTTACGAGCAGTACTTC
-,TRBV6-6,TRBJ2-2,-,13,CASSYTRTGELFF,TGTGCCAGCAGTTACACACGAACCGGGGAGCTGTTTTTT
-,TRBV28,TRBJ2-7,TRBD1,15,CASSLGRGMSYEQYF,TGTGCCAGCAGTTTGGGCAGGGGGATGTCCTACGAGCAGTACTTC
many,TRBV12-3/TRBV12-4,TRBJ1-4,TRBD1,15,CASSYSTGSNEKLFF,TGTGCCAGCAGTTATTCGACAGGGTCTAATGAAAAACTGTTTTTT
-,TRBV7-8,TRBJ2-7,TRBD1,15,CASSLDLGGPYEQYF,TGTGCCAGCAGCTTAGACTTAGGGGGCCCCTACGAGCAGTACTTC
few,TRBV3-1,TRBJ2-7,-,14,CASSSGEAQNEQYF,TGTGCCAGCAGCTCAGGGGAGGCCCAAAACGAGCAGTACTTC
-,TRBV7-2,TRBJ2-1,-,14,CASSLARSGNEQFF,TGTGCCAGCAGCTTAGCGCGGTCGGGGAATGAGCAGTTCTTC